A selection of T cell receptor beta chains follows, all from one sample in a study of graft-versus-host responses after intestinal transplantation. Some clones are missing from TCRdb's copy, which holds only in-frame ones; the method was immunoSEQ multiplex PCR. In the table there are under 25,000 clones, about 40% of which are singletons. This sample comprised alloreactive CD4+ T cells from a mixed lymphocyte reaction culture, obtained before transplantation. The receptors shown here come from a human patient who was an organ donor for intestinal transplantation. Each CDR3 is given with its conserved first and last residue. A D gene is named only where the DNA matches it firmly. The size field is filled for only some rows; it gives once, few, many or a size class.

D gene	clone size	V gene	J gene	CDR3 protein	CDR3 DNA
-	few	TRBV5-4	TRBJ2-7	CASSPGGQFYEQYF	TGTGCCAGCAGCCCAGGTGGGCAGTTCTACGAGCAGTACTTC
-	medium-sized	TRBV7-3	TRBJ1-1	CASSLIANTEAFF	TGTGCCAGCAGCTTAATAGCGAACACTGAAGCTTTCTTT
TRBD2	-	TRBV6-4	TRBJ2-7	CASSDSIGAGGPPSSYEQYF	TGTGCCAGCAGTGACTCGATTGGAGCGGGAGGGCCTCCTAGCTCCTACGAGCAGTACTTC
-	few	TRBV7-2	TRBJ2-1	CASGRTTYNEQFF	TGTGCCAGCGGGAGGACCACATACAATGAGCAGTTCTTC
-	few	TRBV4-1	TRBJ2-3	CASSQDRQTDTQYF	TGCGCCAGCAGCCAAGATAGGCAGACAGATACGCAGTATTTT
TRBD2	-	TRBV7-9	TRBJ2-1	CASSHTGLAGVVVGNEQFF	TGTGCCAGCAGCCACACAGGACTAGCGGGAGTCGTTGTCGGCAATGAGCAGTTCTTC
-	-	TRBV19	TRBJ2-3	CASSIASTDTQYF	TGTGCCAGTAGTATAGCTAGCACAGATACGCAGTATTTT
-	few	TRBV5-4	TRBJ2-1	CASSRLPPSSYNEQFF	TGTGCCAGCAGCAGACTACCCCCGAGCTCCTACAATGAGCAGTTCTTC
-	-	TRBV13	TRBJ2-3	CASSPQDRSTDTQYF	TGTGCCAGCAGCCCCCAGGACAGAAGCACAGATACGCAGTATTTT
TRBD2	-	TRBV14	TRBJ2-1	CASSQNYVERGYYNEQFF	TGTGCCAGCAGCCAAAATTACGTCGAGCGGGGATACTACAATGAGCAGTTCTTC
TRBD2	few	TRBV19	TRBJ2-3	CASSPLAGGTDTQYF	TGTGCCAGTAGTCCGCTAGCGGGAGGCACAGATACGCAGTATTTT
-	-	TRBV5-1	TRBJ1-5	CASSLDRDQPQHF	TGCGCCAGCAGCTTGGACAGGGACCAGCCCCAGCATTTT
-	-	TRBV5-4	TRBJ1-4	CASSWTPGEKLFF	TGTGCCAGCAGCTGGACGCCCGGGGAAAAACTGTTTTTT
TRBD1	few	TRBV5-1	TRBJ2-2	CASIHGGQGNTGELFF	TGCGCCAGCATCCATGGAGGACAGGGAAACACCGGGGAGCTGTTTTTT
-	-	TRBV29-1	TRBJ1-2	CSVGRANYGYTF	TGCAGCGTTGGCAGGGCTAACTATGGCTACACCTTC
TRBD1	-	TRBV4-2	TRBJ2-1	CASSREGAGYNEQFF	TGTGCCAGCAGCCGAGAGGGGGCAGGATACAATGAGCAGTTCTTC
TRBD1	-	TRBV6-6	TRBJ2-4	CASSYDRGTKNIQYF	TGTGCCAGCAGTTACGACAGGGGAACCAAAAACATTCAGTACTTC
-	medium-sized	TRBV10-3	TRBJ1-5	CAISDRDQPQHF	TGTGCCATCAGTGACAGGGATCAGCCCCAGCATTTT
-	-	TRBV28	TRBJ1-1	CASSLAGFEAFF	TGTGCCAGCAGCCTCGCGGGGTTTGAAGCTTTCTTT
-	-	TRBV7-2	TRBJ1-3	CASRKSGGGNTIYF	TGTGCCAGCAGGAAAAGCGGGGGCGGAAACACCATATATTTT
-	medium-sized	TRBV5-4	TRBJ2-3	CASSFGRGPGNTQYF	TGTGCCAGCAGCTTCGGTCGGGGTCCTGGGAATACGCAGTATTTT
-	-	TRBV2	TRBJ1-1	CASRKERDTEAFF	TGTGCCAGCAGGAAAGAGAGGGACACTGAAGCTTTCTTT
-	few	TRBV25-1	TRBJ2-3	CASSEYGSWDTQYF	TGTGCCAGCAGTGAATATGGCAGTTGGGATACGCAGTATTTT
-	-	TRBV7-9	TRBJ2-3	CASTQGDTQYF	TGTGCCAGCACCCAGGGGGATACGCAGTATTTT
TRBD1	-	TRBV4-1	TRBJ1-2	CASSQGTGGGYGYTF	TGCGCCAGCAGCCAAGGGACAGGGGGCGGCTATGGCTACACCTTC
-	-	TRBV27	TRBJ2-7	CASRPRRLSYEQYF	TGTGCCAGCAGGCCTCGCAGACTCTCCTACGAGCAGTACTTC
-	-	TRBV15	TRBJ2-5	CATSRDTVEGWWKETQYF	TGTGCCACCAGCAGAGACACTGTCGAGGGATGGTGGAAAGAGACCCAGTACTTC
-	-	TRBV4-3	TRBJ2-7	CASSQVWSTRRGEQYF	TGCGCCAGCAGCCAAGTCTGGTCGACTAGAAGAGGCGAGCAGTACTTC
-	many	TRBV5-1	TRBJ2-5	CASSPGTVEGETQYF	TGCGCCAGCAGCCCTGGGACAGTGGAGGGAGAGACCCAGTACTTC
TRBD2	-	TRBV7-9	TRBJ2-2	CASSSRASSGTGELFF	TGTGCCAGCAGCTCCCGCGCCTCTAGCGGGACCGGGGAGCTGTTTTTT
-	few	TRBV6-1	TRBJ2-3	CASSPGARDTQYF	TGTGCCAGCAGTCCGGGGGCTAGGGATACGCAGTATTTT
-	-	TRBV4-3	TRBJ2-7	CASSLVAGDYEQYF	TGCGCCAGCAGCTTGGTGGCAGGGGACTACGAGCAGTACTTC
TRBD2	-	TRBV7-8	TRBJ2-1	CASSLERERNEQFF	TGTGCCAGCAGCTTAGAGCGGGAGAGGAATGAGCAGTTCTTC
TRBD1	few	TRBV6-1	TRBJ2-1	CASRQWDRDNEQFF	TGTGCCAGCAGGCAGTGGGACAGGGACAATGAGCAGTTCTTC
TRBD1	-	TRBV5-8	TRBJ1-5	CASSLVTGGTNQPQHF	TGTGCCAGCAGCTTGGTTACAGGGGGGACCAATCAGCCCCAGCATTTT
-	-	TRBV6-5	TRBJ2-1	CASTIGTAYNEQFF	TGTGCCAGCACCATAGGGACGGCCTACAATGAGCAGTTCTTC
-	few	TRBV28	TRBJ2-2	CASSLYRGNTGELFF	TGTGCCAGCAGTTTATATCGTGGGAACACCGGGGAGCTGTTTTTT
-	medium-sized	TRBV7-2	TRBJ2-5	CASSLARNQETQYF	TGTGCCAGCAGCTTAGCACGGAACCAAGAGACCCAGTACTTC
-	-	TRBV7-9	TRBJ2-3	CASSSRGGPDTQYF	TGTGCCAGCAGCTCCCGCGGAGGGCCAGATACGCAGTATTTT
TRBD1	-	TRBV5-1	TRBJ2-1	CASSLAGTGYNEQFF	TGCGCCAGCAGCTTGGCCGGGACAGGGTACAATGAGCAGTTCTTC
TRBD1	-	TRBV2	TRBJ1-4	CASRTGGAVEKLFF	TGTGCCAGCCGGACAGGGGGCGCGGTTGAAAAACTGTTTTTT
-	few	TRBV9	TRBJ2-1	CASSERRVGAYNEQFF	TGTGCCAGCAGCGAGCGTCGGGTGGGAGCCTACAATGAGCAGTTCTTC
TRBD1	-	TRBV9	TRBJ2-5	CASSVDRGSETQYF	TGTGCCAGCAGCGTAGACAGGGGGTCAGAGACCCAGTACTTC
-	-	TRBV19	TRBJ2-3	CASSTHMDTQYF	TGTGCCAGTAGTACTCATATGGATACGCAGTATTTT
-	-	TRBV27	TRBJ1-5	CASSLSRSQQPQHF	TGTGCCAGCAGTTTAAGTCGATCCCAACAGCCCCAGCATTTT
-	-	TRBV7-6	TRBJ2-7	CASSLWMGGRAWGSYEQYF	TGTGCCAGCAGCTTATGGATGGGGGGTCGGGCGTGGGGCTCCTACGAGCAGTACTTC
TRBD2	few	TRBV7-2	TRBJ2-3	CASSGRAGVPDTQYF	TGTGCCAGCAGCGGACGAGCGGGAGTCCCCGATACGCAGTATTTT
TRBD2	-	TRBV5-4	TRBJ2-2	CASSQVVLAGLNTGELFF	TGTGCCAGCAGCCAAGTGGTACTAGCGGGATTGAACACCGGGGAGCTGTTTTTT